This T cell receptor beta chain was retrieved from a study of cytomegalovirus exposure and HLA in healthy donors. 60 Vbeta and 13 Jbeta primers were used in PCR. The table came from immunoSEQ multiplex PCR; TCRdb's copy has only in-frame clones and leaves some out. The sample has over 85,000 clones, 67% seen once. The V gene's germline CDR1 is MNHEY and CDR2 SMNVEV (reference sequence). J gave up 6 bases and V 7 bases, and 10 bases lay outside the gene matches. CDR3 length equals 15 residues. This clone was counted only a few times. The source material was PBMCs. The chain links TRBV27 to TRBJ2-3, with 10 nucleotides matching TRBD1. The receptor's source is a man aged 25 to 40 in good health and CMV-seronegative. This CDR3 reads CASTPEGQGSDTQYF. The CDR3 nucleotides are TGTGCCAGCACCCCAGAGGGACAGGGGTCCGATACGCAGTATTTT.